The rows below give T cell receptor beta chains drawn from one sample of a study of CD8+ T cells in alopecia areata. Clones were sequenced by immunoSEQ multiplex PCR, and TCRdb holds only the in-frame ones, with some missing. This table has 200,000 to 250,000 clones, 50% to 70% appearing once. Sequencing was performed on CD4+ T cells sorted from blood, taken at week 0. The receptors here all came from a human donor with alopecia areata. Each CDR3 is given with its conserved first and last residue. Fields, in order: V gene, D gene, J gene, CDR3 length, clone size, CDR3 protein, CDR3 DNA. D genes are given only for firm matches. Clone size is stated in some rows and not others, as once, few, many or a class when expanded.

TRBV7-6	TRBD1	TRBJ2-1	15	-	CASSRTDRVGNEQFF	TGTGCCAGCAGCCGAACGGACAGGGTGGGGAATGAGCAGTTCTTC
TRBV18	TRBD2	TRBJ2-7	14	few	CASSPERTSPRQYF	TGTGCCAGCTCACCAGAGAGGACTAGTCCAAGGCAGTACTTC
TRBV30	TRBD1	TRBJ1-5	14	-	CAWSDRGSNQPQHF	TGTGCCTGGAGCGACAGGGGAAGCAATCAGCCCCAGCATTTT
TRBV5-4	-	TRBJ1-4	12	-	CASSLVGEKLFF	TGTGCCAGCAGCTTGGTAGGGGAAAAACTGTTTTTT
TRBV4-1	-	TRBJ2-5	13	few	CASSQVSQETQYF	TGCGCCAGCAGCCAAGTCAGCCAAGAGACCCAGTACTTC
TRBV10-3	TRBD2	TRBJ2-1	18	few	CAIRPGLAGGSSYNEQFF	TGTGCCATCAGGCCGGGACTAGCGGGAGGGAGCTCCTACAATGAGCAGTTCTTC
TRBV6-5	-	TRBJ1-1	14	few	CASSYQGFRAEAFF	TGTGCCAGCAGTTACCAGGGGTTTCGGGCTGAAGCTTTCTTT
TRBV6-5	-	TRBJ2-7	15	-	CASSYSRSGTYEQYF	TGTGCCAGCAGTTACTCGAGAAGCGGAACCTACGAGCAGTACTTC
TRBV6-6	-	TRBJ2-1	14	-	CASSSPGGINEQFF	TGTGCCAGCAGTTCCCCCGGGGGCATCAATGAGCAGTTCTTC
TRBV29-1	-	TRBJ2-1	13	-	CSVVASSNNEQFF	TGCAGCGTTGTGGCTAGCAGTAACAATGAGCAGTTCTTC
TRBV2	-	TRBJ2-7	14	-	CASRRAPGAYEQYF	TGTGCCAGCAGGAGGGCCCCTGGGGCCTACGAGCAGTACTTC
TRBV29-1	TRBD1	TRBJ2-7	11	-	CSVDKGGGQYF	TGCAGCGTTGATAAAGGGGGCGGGCAGTACTTC
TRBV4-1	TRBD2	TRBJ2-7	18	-	CASSPTNFLAGGRYEQYF	TGCGCCAGCAGCCCCACCAATTTTCTAGCGGGAGGGAGGTACGAGCAGTACTTC
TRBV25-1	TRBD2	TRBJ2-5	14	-	CASSRPGGEETQYF	TGTGCCAGCAGTCGGCCGGGAGGGGAGGAGACCCAGTACTTC
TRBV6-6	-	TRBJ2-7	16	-	CASSYDKDSPSYEQYF	TGTGCCAGCAGTTACGACAAGGACAGTCCGTCCTACGAGCAGTACTTC
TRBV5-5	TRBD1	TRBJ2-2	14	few	CASSPGQSTGELFF	TGTGCCAGCAGCCCGGGACAGTCCACCGGGGAGCTGTTTTTT
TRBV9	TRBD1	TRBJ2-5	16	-	CASSATGGQHRETQYF	TGTGCCAGCAGCGCGACAGGGGGTCAACATCGGGAGACCCAGTACTTC
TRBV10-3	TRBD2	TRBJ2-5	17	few	CAISPLGLAGEVETQYF	TGTGCCATCAGTCCTCTCGGACTAGCGGGAGAGGTGGAGACCCAGTACTTC
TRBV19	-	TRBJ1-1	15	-	CASSMDTGPDTEAFF	TGTGCCAGTAGTATGGACACCGGACCCGACACTGAAGCTTTCTTT
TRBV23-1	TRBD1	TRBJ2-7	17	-	CASSHPERDREEFEQYF	TGCGCCAGCAGTCACCCGGAGCGGGACAGGGAAGAATTCGAGCAGTACTTC
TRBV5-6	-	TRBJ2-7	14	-	CASSLRSQGGEQYF	TGTGCCAGCAGCTTGAGGTCACAGGGTGGCGAGCAGTACTTC
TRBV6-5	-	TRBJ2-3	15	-	CASNGARGSTDTQYF	TGTGCCAGCAATGGTGCCAGGGGAAGCACAGATACGCAGTATTTT
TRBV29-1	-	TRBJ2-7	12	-	CSVESQPYEQYF	TGCAGCGTTGAATCACAGCCCTACGAGCAGTACTTC
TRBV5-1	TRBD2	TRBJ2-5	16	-	CASSRRLAGGGETQYF	TGCGCCAGCAGCCGGCGACTAGCGGGAGGAGGGGAGACCCAGTACTTC
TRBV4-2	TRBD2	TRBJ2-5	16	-	CASSQGRAGRGETQYF	TGTGCCAGCAGCCAAGGGAGAGCGGGAAGGGGAGAGACCCAGTACTTC
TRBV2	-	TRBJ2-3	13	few	CATEGLTSDTQYF	TGTGCCACCGAAGGACTAACCTCAGATACGCAGTATTTT
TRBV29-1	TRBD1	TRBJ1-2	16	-	CSAADRDRTRGYGYTF	TGCAGCGCGGCAGACCGGGACAGGACTAGAGGCTATGGCTACACCTTC
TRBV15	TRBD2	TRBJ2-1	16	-	CATSREAGGFSDEQFF	TGTGCCACCAGCAGAGAAGCGGGAGGGTTTAGCGATGAGCAGTTCTTC
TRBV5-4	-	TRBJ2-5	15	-	CASSLDGRREETQYF	TGTGCCAGCAGCCTGGATGGAAGACGAGAAGAGACCCAGTACTTC
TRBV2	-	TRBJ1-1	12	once	CASSGSSLEAFF	TGTGCCAGCAGTGGAAGTAGCCTTGAAGCTTTCTTT
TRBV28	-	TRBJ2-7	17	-	CASSEGLARISTYEQYF	TGTGCCAGCAGTGAGGGGCTAGCCAGAATCAGTACCTACGAGCAGTACTTC
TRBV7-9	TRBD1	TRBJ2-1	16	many	CASSSTGKGDYNEQFF	TGTGCCAGCAGCTCGACAGGGAAGGGAGACTACAATGAGCAGTTCTTC
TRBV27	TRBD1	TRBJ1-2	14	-	CASSSAWTGYGYTF	TGTGCCAGCAGTTCGGCGTGGACAGGCTATGGCTACACCTTC
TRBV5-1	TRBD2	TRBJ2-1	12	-	CASIAGAGEQFF	TGCGCCAGCATAGCGGGAGCAGGTGAGCAGTTCTTC
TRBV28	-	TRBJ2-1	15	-	CASSLGGGSYNEQFF	TGTGCCAGCAGTTTGGGCGGAGGCTCCTACAATGAGCAGTTCTTC
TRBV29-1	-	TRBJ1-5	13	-	CSVESGGNQPQHF	TGCAGCGTTGAGTCAGGGGGCAATCAGCCCCAGCATTTT
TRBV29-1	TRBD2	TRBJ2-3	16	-	CSVDWLAGGGTDTQYF	TGCAGCGTTGATTGGCTAGCGGGAGGAGGCACAGATACGCAGTATTTT
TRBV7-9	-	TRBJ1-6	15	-	CASSLEGGALSPLHF	TGTGCCAGCAGCTTAGAAGGGGGAGCACTTTCACCCCTCCACTTT
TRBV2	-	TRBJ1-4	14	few	CASSGTLGNEKLFF	TGTGCCAGCAGTGGAACTCTAGGGAATGAAAAACTGTTTTTT
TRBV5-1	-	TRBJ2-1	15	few	CASRGMGGGHNEQFF	TGCGCCAGCAGAGGGATGGGAGGCGGCCACAATGAGCAGTTCTTC
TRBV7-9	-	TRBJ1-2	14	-	CASSPDSEPYGYTF	TGTGCCAGCAGCCCCGATTCGGAGCCCTATGGCTACACCTTC
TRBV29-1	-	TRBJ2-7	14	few	CSALGRRSSYEQYF	TGCAGCGCCCTTGGGCGGAGGAGCTCCTACGAGCAGTACTTC
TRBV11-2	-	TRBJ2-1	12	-	CASNNRREEQFF	TGTGCCAGCAACAACCGACGAGAGGAGCAGTTCTTC
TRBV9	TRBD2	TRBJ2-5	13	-	CASSGGRAETQYF	TGTGCCAGCAGCGGCGGGAGGGCAGAGACCCAGTACTTC
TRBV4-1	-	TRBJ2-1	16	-	CASSPGPGLTYNEQFF	TGCGCCAGCAGCCCCGGTCCCGGCCTTACCTACAATGAGCAGTTCTTC
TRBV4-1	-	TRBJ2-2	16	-	CASSQDFQGRTGELFF	TGCGCCAGCAGCCAAGATTTCCAAGGGCGCACCGGGGAGCTGTTTTTT
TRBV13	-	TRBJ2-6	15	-	CASSFGASGANVLTF	TGTGCCAGCAGCTTCGGAGCCTCTGGGGCCAACGTCCTGACTTTC
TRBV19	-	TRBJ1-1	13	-	CASSRATNTEAFF	TGTGCCAGTAGTCGGGCGACTAACACTGAAGCTTTCTTT
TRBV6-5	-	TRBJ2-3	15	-	CASSLSSASTDTQYF	TGTGCCAGCAGTTTGAGTAGCGCGAGCACAGATACGCAGTATTTT
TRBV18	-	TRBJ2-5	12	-	CASSQYEETQYF	TGTGCCAGCTCACAATATGAAGAGACCCAGTACTTC
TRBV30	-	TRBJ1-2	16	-	CAWSVSRWDQRGGYTF	TGTGCCTGGAGTGTTAGTCGCTGGGATCAAAGAGGGGGCTACACCTTC
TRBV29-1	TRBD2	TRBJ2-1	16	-	CSVVSRGLAVANEQFF	TGCAGCGTGGTTTCTAGGGGACTAGCTGTTGCCAATGAGCAGTTCTTC